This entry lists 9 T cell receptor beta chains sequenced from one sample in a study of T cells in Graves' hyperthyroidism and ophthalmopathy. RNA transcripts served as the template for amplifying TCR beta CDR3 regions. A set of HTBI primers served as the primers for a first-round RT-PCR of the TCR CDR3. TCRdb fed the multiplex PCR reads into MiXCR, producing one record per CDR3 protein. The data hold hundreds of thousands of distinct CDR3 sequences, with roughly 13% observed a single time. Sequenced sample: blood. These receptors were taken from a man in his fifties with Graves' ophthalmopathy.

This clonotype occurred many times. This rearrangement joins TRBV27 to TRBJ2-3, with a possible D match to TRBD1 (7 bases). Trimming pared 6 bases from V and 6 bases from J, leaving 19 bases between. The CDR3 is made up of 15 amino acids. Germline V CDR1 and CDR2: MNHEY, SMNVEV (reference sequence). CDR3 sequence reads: CASSPTWTGGDTQYF. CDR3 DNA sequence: TGTGCCAGCAGCCCGACCTGGACAGGAGGGGATACGCAGTATTTT.

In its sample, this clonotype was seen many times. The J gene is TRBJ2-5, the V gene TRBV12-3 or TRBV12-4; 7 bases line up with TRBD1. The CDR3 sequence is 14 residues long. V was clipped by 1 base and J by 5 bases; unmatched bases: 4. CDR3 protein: CASSLVGGSETQYF. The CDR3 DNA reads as TGTGCCAGCAGTTTAGTAGGGGGCAGTGAGACCCAGTACTTC.

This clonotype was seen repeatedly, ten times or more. The CDR3 nucleotides are TGTGCCAGCAGTCCGTCGGGCCTGGGGAACACTGAAGCTTTCTTT. Its protein is CASSPSGLGNTEAFF. The chain couples TRBV12-3 or TRBV12-4 to TRBJ1-1; D is unclear. With 5 bases removed from V and 1 base from J, the gap between germline ends came to 14 bases. The CDR3 is made up of 15 amino acids.

The CDR3 DNA reads TGCGCCAGCAGCCAAGTGCTGGGCAGGGGTCGCACTGAAGCTTTCTTT. Protein: CASSQVLGRGRTEAFF. J is TRBJ1-1 and V is TRBV4-1; D may be TRBD1 (6 bases). This CDR3 region has 16 residues. CDR1 MGHRA and CDR2 YSYEKL come from the germline V gene. Between the trimmed V and J ends, which lost 1 base and 4 bases, there was a span of 16 bases.

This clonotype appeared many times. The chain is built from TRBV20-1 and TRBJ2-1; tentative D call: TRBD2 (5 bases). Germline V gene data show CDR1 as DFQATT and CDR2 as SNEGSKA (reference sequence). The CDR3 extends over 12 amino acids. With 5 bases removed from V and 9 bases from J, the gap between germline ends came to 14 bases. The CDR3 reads CSAGGFGPEQFF. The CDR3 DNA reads TGCAGTGCTGGAGGATTTGGGCCTGAGCAGTTCTTC.

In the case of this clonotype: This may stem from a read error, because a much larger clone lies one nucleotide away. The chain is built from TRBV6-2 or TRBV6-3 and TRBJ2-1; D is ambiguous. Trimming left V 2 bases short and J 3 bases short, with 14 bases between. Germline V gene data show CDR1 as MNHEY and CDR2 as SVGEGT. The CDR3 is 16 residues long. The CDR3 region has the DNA TGTGCCAGCAGTTACCCCCGTTCGGCGTTCTACAATGAGCAGTTCTTC. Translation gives CASSYPRSAFYNEQFF.

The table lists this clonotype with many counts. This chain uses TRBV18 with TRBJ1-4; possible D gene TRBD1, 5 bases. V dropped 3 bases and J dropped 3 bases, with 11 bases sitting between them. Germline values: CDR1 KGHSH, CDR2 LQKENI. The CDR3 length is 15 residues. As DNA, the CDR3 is TGTGCCAGCTCACCGAGGGGCCAGGCTAATGAAAAACTGTTTTTT. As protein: CASSPRGQANEKLFF.

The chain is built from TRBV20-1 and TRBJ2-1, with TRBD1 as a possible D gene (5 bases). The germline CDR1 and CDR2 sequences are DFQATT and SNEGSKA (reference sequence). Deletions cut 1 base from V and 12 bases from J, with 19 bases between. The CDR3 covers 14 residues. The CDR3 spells CSARGSRVGHAQFF. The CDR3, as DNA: TGCAGTGCTAGAGGTAGTAGGGTGGGGCATGCGCAGTTCTTC.

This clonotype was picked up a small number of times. CDR3: CASSRDRIPYEQYF. CDR3 DNA sequence: TGTGCCAGCAGTAGGGACCGCATCCCCTACGAGCAGTACTTC. The rearrangement joins TRBV27 to TRBJ2-7; D might be TRBD1 or TRBD2, each matching 5 bases. CDR1 is MNHEY and CDR2 is SMNVEV in the germline V gene (reference sequence). The V end was cut by 5 bases, the J end by 2 bases, with 13 bases between. CDR3 length equals 14 residues.